The sequence of this TCR beta chain was determined in a study of identical twins. General study results and limits: Invariant MAIT and iNKT cells may have partly biased zero-insertion analyses. Abundant beta clonotypes from cord blood bore fewer insertions; memory repertoires lacked this pattern. In drawing conclusions, the study used cross-sectional statistical analysis and did not follow the same donors. Twin pairs' shared out-of-frame alpha sequences were enriched in low generation probability.

In TCRdb, the 5' RACE reads were re-called with MiXCR into one record per CDR3 protein. The sample holds some 710,000 distinct CDR3 sequences, 6.1% seen once. As concerns this clonotype: What it binds is unknown.

The clonotype originates from a man younger than 35 in good health. Sequenced input: naive T cells sorted from blood.

The CDR3 DNA is TGTGCCAGCAGGTCAGGAGCGGGCGGGACCCAGTACTTC. This codes for CASRSGAGGTQYF. The rearrangement joins TRBV12-3 or TRBV12-4 to TRBJ2-5, with TRBD2 as a possible D gene (6 bases). CDR3 length equals 13 residues. V lost 6 bases to trimming and J lost 7 bases, with 15 bases between them.